The 16 T cell receptor beta chains below were found in one sample sequenced in a study of identical twins. One entry per CDR3 protein results from TCRdb running MiXCR on the 5' RACE reads. Found here are 1.5 million to 2 million distinct CDR3 sequences, under 35% of them singletons; the top ten hold 0.25% to 0.3%. The sequenced material came from cord blood. The receptors originated from a newborn girl in good health.

The chain has TRBV5-1 and TRBJ1-2, with D unclear. Trimming removed 0 bases at V and 7 bases at J, with 10 bases between. In germline, CDR1 is SGHRS, CDR2 YFSETQ. This CDR3 is built from 13 residues. CDR3 region: CASSLGESGGYTF. The CDR3 nucleotides read TGCGCCAGCAGCTTGGGGGAATCGGGTGGCTACACCTTC. Supplemented by reference TRBV5-1 and TRBJ1-2, the full variable domain reads KAGVTQTPRYLIKTRGQQVTLSCSPISGHRSVSWYQQTPGQGLQFLFEYFSETQRNKGNFPGRFSGRQFSNSRSEMNVSTLELGDSALYLCASSLGESGGYTFGSGTRLTVV.

The chain couples TRBV7-9 to TRBJ2-4, with a tentative D call TRBD1 (6 bases). The length of the CDR3 is 17 residues. Per the germline V gene, CDR1 is SEHNR and CDR2 is FQNEAQ (reference sequence). V lost 0 bases to trimming and J lost 4 bases, with 16 bases between them. CDR3 region: CASSLAPSQGPKNIQYF. CDR3 DNA: TGTGCCAGCAGCTTAGCGCCTAGTCAGGGGCCAAAAAACATTCAGTACTTC.

This clonotype was counted only a few times. V usage is TRBV20-1 and J usage is TRBJ2-7, with D tentatively TRBD2 (5 bases). Trimming took 1 base from V and 3 from J, leaving 13 bases between them. The CDR3 runs 14 residues. Germline-derived CDR1 and CDR2 are DFQATT and SNEGSKA (reference sequence). The CDR3 nucleotides are TGCAGTGCTAGAGGGGAGCGGCCTCACTACGAGCAGTACTTC. This gives the protein CSARGERPHYEQYF.

In its sample, this clonotype was seen a few times. Sequence at one end of the junction differs from germline and may be a read error. The rearrangement uses TRBV6-1 and TRBJ1-1; D gene uncertain. The CDR3 consists of 12 residues. Germline assignment: CDR1 MNHNS and CDR2 SASEGT. CDR3 DNA sequence: TGTGCCACCAGTCCCCGGGGCACTGAAGCTTTCTTT. Translation gives CATSPRGTEAFF.

In its sample, this clonotype was seen a few times. The rearrangement joins TRBV28 to TRBJ2-1, with TRBD2 matching over 9 bases. CDR3 length: 18 amino acids. Germline trimming cut 7 bases from V and 5 bases from J; bases unmatched to any gene: 18. CDR1 is MDHEN, CDR2 SYDVKM, per germline. The DNA of the CDR3 is TGTGCCAGCACAGCACCGACGCTGGGGACTAGCATCGACAATGAGCAGTTCTTC. Its translation is CASTAPTLGTSIDNEQFF.

The chain is built from TRBV10-3 and TRBJ2-1, with a possible D match to TRBD2 (5 bases). V was trimmed by 3 bases and J by 13 bases, leaving 19 bases between them. This CDR3 comprises 14 residues. The germline V gene has CDR1 ENHRY and CDR2 SYGVKD. The CDR3 is CAISDSGVSKTQFF. The CDR3 region has the DNA TGTGCCATCAGTGACTCCGGGGTCTCGAAGACCCAGTTCTTC.

Notes on this clonotype: The junction and the germline gene differ at one end; a read error may be behind it. The chain couples TRBV20-1 to TRBJ2-3, with 9 nucleotides matching TRBD1. The CDR3 has 14 amino acids. CDR1 is DFQATT and CDR2 is SNEGSKA in the germline V gene (reference sequence). The CDR3 nucleotides are TGCAGTGCTAGTCCGGGACAGGGCCCAGATACGCCGTATTTT. It encodes CSASPGQGPDTPYF.

The chain combines TRBV18 with TRBJ1-2; no clear D gene. The CDR3 contains 14 residues. The V gene lost 0 bases and the J gene lost 1 base, with 6 bases spanning the gap. Germline values: CDR1 KGHSH, CDR2 LQKENI. CDR3 region: CASSPPTNNYGYTF. The CDR3 region has the DNA TGTGCCAGCTCACCACCTACGAATAACTATGGCTACACCTTC.

The CDR3 is CSGQRGALYEQYF. As DNA, the CDR3 is TGCAGTGGTCAGCGGGGGGCCCTCTACGAGCAGTACTTC. This chain uses TRBV20-1 with TRBJ2-7; 9 bases fit TRBD2. The J segment lost 3 bases and the V segment lost 7 bases, leaving 7 bases of the junction unmatched. Germline V gives CDR1 DFQATT, CDR2 SNEGSKA (reference sequence). This CDR3 has 13 amino acids.

This chain connects TRBV20-1 to TRBJ1-2, with D uncertain. Between the trimmed V and J ends, which lost 7 bases and 0 bases, there was a span of 6 bases. Germline V lookup: CDR1 DFQATT, CDR2 SNEGSKA (reference sequence). The CDR3 runs to 11 residues. The CDR3 loop reads CSGVANYGYTF. CDR3 coding DNA: TGCAGTGGAGTCGCTAACTATGGCTACACCTTC.

This chain connects TRBV20-1 to TRBJ2-1; TRBD2 might be the D (5 bases). The CDR3 spans 16 residues. Germline lookup yields CDR1 DFQATT and CDR2 SNEGSKA (reference sequence). V dropped 0 bases and J dropped 5 bases, with 17 bases sitting between them. The CDR3 DNA is TGCAGTGCTAGAGATGTGGTGCTAGCTGGAAACAATGAGCAGTTCTTC. It yields the protein CSARDVVLAGNNEQFF.

About this clonotype: One end of the junction fails to match germline, which may point to a read error. This sequence joins TRBV4-1 and TRBJ1-5; 8 bases are a match to TRBD1. Germline lookup yields CDR1 MGHRA and CDR2 YSYEKL. This CDR3 is 16 amino acids long. CDR3 residues: CASNQPGQGVNQPQHF. The CDR3 region has the DNA TGCGCCAGCAACCAACCCGGACAGGGCGTCAATCAGCCCCAGCATTTT.

This chain joins TRBV6-5 and TRBJ1-5; 8 positions match TRBD1. CDR3 size: 18 residues. J lost 0 bases, V lost 1 base, and 8 bases had no gene match. The germline gives CDR1 MNHEY, CDR2 SVGAGI. CDR3: CASSYWGQAVYSNQPQHF. As DNA, the CDR3 is TGTGCCAGCAGTTACTGGGGACAGGCTGTATATAGCAATCAGCCCCAGCATTTT.

About this clonotype: It may be a read error: a sequence one base away is much more abundant. The chain is built from TRBV12-3 or TRBV12-4 and TRBJ1-5, with TRBD1 matching 7 bases. Losses at the gene ends were 6 bases for V and 4 bases for J; bases not matched to a gene: 9. The CDR3 totals 15 residues. In nucleotides, the CDR3 is TGTGCCAGCAGATACAGACAGGGAAGGAATCAGCCCCAGCATTTT. Encoded protein: CASRYRQGRNQPQHF.

This chain links TRBV4-2 with TRBJ2-7, with TRBD2 matching over 8 bases. The CDR3 runs 15 residues. The J segment lost 3 bases and the V segment lost 0 bases, leaving 4 bases of the junction unmatched. Germline V gene data show CDR1 as LGHNA and CDR2 as YNFKEQ. The CDR3 DNA sequence: TGTGCCAGCAGCCAAGATCCGCGGGGGGTCTACGAGCAGTACTTC. The encoded protein is CASSQDPRGVYEQYF.

The chain combines TRBV5-4 with TRBJ1-2; TRBD1 matches at 8 bases. Unmatched junction bases numbered 7, after V lost 4 bases and J lost 2 bases. Germline V CDR1 and CDR2: SGHNT, YYREEE (reference sequence). This CDR3 has 15 amino acids. CDR3 protein: CASSRAGGPNYGYTF. For the CDR3, the DNA is TGTGCCAGCAGCCGAGCAGGGGGCCCCAACTATGGCTACACCTTC.